One and the same sample provided the 31 T cell receptor beta chains below, sequenced in a study of blood T cell repertoires in COVID-19. Profiled with immunoSEQ multiplex PCR; TCRdb holds only in-frame clones, not every one. The table records approximately 230,000 clones, 90% to 95% of them present only once. Sequenced material: PBMCs or T cells enriched from blood (not recorded which). The receptors derive from a young woman who had recovered from COVID-19.

The chain combines TRBV4-2 with TRBJ1-2, with TRBD1 matching 8 bases. The germline gives CDR1 LGHNA, CDR2 YNFKEQ. CDR3 length: 15 residues. V shed 0 bases, J shed 7 bases, and the junction held 7 bases outside the gene matches. CDR3 amino acids: CASSQDRRGRGGYTF. CDR3 nucleotide sequence: TGTGCCAGCAGCCAAGATCGCAGGGGGCGCGGTGGCTACACCTTC.

This clone came up once. V usage is TRBV12-3 or TRBV12-4 and J usage is TRBJ2-5; 7 bases align to TRBD2. The CDR3 extends over 13 amino acids. V gave up 3 bases and J gave up 5 bases; unmatched junction bases: 3. CDR3 loop: CASSFTRGETQYF. The CDR3 DNA reads as TGTGCCAGCAGTTTTACGCGGGGGGAGACCCAGTACTTC.

This clone was found a few times. The chain links TRBV4-2 to TRBJ1-2, with D tentatively TRBD1 (5 bases). Trimming pared 0 bases from V and 5 bases from J, leaving 10 bases between. The CDR3 has 14 amino acids. Germline CDR1 and CDR2: LGHNA and YNFKEQ. The CDR3 sequence: CASSQEVRGYGYTF. The CDR3 bases are TGTGCCAGCAGCCAAGAAGTCCGGGGGTATGGCTACACCTTC.

About this clone: Additional DNA sequences in this sample encode the identical CDR3. The chain employs TRBV5-1 and TRBJ2-3; 14 bases line up with TRBD2. CDR3 size: 15 residues. Germline-derived CDR1 and CDR2 are SGHRS and YFSETQ. The V and J ends lost 4 bases and 6 bases, in that order; junction bases with no gene match: 4. The CDR3 DNA is TGCGCCAGCAGCCCAGGACTAGCGGGGGGTGATACGCAGTATTTT. As protein: CASSPGLAGGDTQYF.

The chain links TRBV2 to TRBJ2-5; no definite D call. Germline values: CDR1 SNHLY, CDR2 FYNNEI. Trimming shortened V by 1 base and J by 3 bases, and 6 bases separated the two germline ends. The CDR3 length is 13 residues. The CDR3 DNA reads as TGTGCCAGCAGTGAAGAGGCGGAAGAGACCCAGTACTTC. Its translation: CASSEEAEETQYF. The full variable domain, with the rest looked up from reference TRBV2 and TRBJ2-5, is EPEVTQTPSHQVTQMGQEVILRCVPISNHLYFYWYRQILGQKVEFLVSFYNNEISEKSEIFDDQFSVERPDGSNFTLKIRSTKLEDSAMYFCASSEEAEETQYFGPGTRLLVL.

The V call is TRBV12-5, the J call TRBJ2-7; the D is unclear. Germline-derived CDR1 and CDR2 are LGHNT and FRNRAP. The V and J ends lost 10 bases and 0 bases respectively, with 19 bases between them. The CDR3 loop spans 15 amino acids. The CDR3 protein is CAIDQRVASSYEQYF. The CDR3 DNA follows: TGTGCTATCGATCAACGGGTCGCAAGCTCCTACGAGCAGTACTTC.

DNA of the CDR3: TGTGCCAGCAGTTTATCTCCCACAGGGATTAGGGAAAAACTGTTTTTT. It is translated as CASSLSPTGIREKLFF. This rearrangement joins TRBV27 to TRBJ1-4; maybe TRBD1 (6 bases). The CDR3 spans 16 residues. Germline CDR1 and CDR2: MNHEY and SMNVEV (reference sequence). The V end lost 0 bases, the J end lost 8 bases, and 16 bases lay between the germline ends.

V usage is TRBV2 and J usage is TRBJ1-5, with a possible D match to TRBD1 (6 bases). V was trimmed by 6 bases and J by 0 bases, leaving 9 bases between them. This CDR3 is built from 14 residues. The germline V gene encodes CDR1 SNHLY and CDR2 FYNNEI. CDR3 bases: TGTGCCAGCAGCGGACAGTATAGCAATCAGCCCCAGCATTTT. Its translation: CASSGQYSNQPQHF. The full variable domain, its missing parts supplied by reference TRBV2 and TRBJ1-5, is EPEVTQTPSHQVTQMGQEVILRCVPISNHLYFYWYRQILGQKVEFLVSFYNNEISEKSEIFDDQFSVERPDGSNFTLKIRSTKLEDSAMYFCASSGQYSNQPQHFGDGTRLSIL.

The chain links TRBV28 to TRBJ2-3; 10 bases agree with TRBD2. Trimming at V came to 2 bases and at J to 1 base, leaving 6 bases not matched to a gene. CDR3 length: 17 amino acids. CDR1 and CDR2 from the germline V gene are MDHEN and SYDVKM. This CDR3 reads CASSLLAGVDGTDTQYF. DNA of the CDR3: TGTGCCAGCAGTTTACTAGCGGGAGTGGATGGCACAGATACGCAGTATTTT.

The chain has TRBV29-1 and TRBJ1-4; 10 bases agree with TRBD1. This CDR3 comprises 13 residues. CDR1 and CDR2 from the germline V gene are SQVTM and ANQGSEA. Trimming took 5 bases from V and 5 from J; bases not matched to a gene: 2. The CDR3 here is CSVTDRGNEKLFF. CDR3 in DNA: TGCAGCGTTACGGACAGGGGGAATGAAAAACTGTTTTTT.

The chain carries TRBV7-6 and TRBJ2-3, with 12 bases matching TRBD1. Germline V gene lookup returns CDR1 SGHVS and CDR2 FNYEAQ. This CDR3 has 16 amino acids. V shed 2 bases, J shed 4 bases, and the junction held 4 bases outside the gene matches. The CDR3 nucleotides read TGTGCCAGCAGCTTAATGGGACAGGGGGCCTCAGATACGCAGTATTTT. Amino acids: CASSLMGQGASDTQYF. The full variable domain, with the rest looked up from reference TRBV7-6 and TRBJ2-3, is GAGVSQSPRYKVTKRGQDVALRCDPISGHVSLYWYRQALGQGPEFLTYFNYEAQQDKSGLPNDRFSAERPEGSISTLTIQRTEQRDSAMYRCASSLMGQGASDTQYFGPGTRLTVL.

The V and J genes are TRBV28 and TRBJ1-2; 7 bases line up with TRBD1. Trimming removed 6 bases from V and 2 bases from J; junction bases left unmatched: 3. Germline-derived CDR1 and CDR2 are MDHEN and SYDVKM. CDR3 length equals 13 residues. CDR3 protein: CASRMDRNYGYTF. The CDR3 DNA reads TGTGCCAGCAGAATGGACAGGAACTATGGCTACACCTTC.

The chain carries TRBV28 and TRBJ1-5, with 12 bases fitting TRBD1. CDR1 and CDR2 from the germline V gene are MDHEN and SYDVKM. V lost 5 bases and J lost 7; bases outside the gene matches: 6. The CDR3 sequence is 15 residues long. CDR3 nucleotides: TGTGCCAGCAGTCGAGGGACAGGGGGCGGACAGCCCCAGCATTTT. It specifies CASSRGTGGGQPQHF.

The V and J genes are TRBV19 and TRBJ1-1; D unresolved. In germline, CDR1 is LNHDA, CDR2 SQIVND (reference sequence). CDR3 length: 13 residues. Trimming stripped 6 bases from V and 4 bases from J, with 12 bases between. CDR3 sequence reads: CASSPSGSTEAFF. The CDR3 DNA reads as TGTGCCAGTAGCCCCTCGGGGAGCACTGAAGCTTTCTTT.

The V gene is TRBV5-5, the J gene TRBJ2-1; 9 positions agree with TRBD2. Germline V gene data show CDR1 as SGHKS and CDR2 as YYEKEE (reference sequence). CDR3 length: 15 residues. The V gene end was trimmed by 5 bases and the J gene end by 7 bases; junction bases not matched to a gene: 10. In DNA form, the CDR3 reads TGTGCCAGCAGTTTAAGCGGGGGGTCCAGTAATGAGCAGTTCTTC. Its translation is CASSLSGGSSNEQFF.

V gene TRBV5-5 combines with J gene TRBJ1-2, with 9 bases lining up with TRBD1. Trimming removed 1 base from V and 4 bases from J; junction bases left unmatched: 5. This CDR3 region has 15 residues. Germline V lookup: CDR1 SGHKS, CDR2 YYEKEE (reference sequence). As DNA, the CDR3 is TGTGCCAGCAGCTTGAGGGACAGGGCATCCTATGGCTACACCTTC. The encoded protein is CASSLRDRASYGYTF.

The genes are TRBV7-9 and TRBJ2-7; 7 nucleotides agree with TRBD2. The V gene end was trimmed by 1 base and the J gene end by 7 bases; junction bases not matched to a gene: 4. The CDR3 length is 13 residues. The germline V gene has CDR1 SEHNR and CDR2 FQNEAQ (reference sequence). The DNA for the CDR3 is TGTGCCAGCAGCTTAGTAGCGGGCTTGGAGCAGTACTTC. This gives the protein CASSLVAGLEQYF.

The chain joins TRBV5-6 to TRBJ2-5; TRBD2 matches at 9 bases. This CDR3 comprises 14 residues. V shed 4 bases and J 5 bases; nucleotides not matched to a gene: 6. From germline, CDR1 is SGHDT and CDR2 YYEEEE. The CDR3 loop is CASSPVAGDETQYF. In nucleotides, the CDR3 is TGTGCCAGCAGCCCCGTAGCGGGAGATGAGACCCAGTACTTC. Complete variable domain (other parts from reference TRBV5-6 and TRBJ2-5): DAGVTQSPTHLIKTRGQQVTLRCSPKSGHDTVSWYQQALGQGPQFIFQYYEEEERQRGNFPDRFSGHQFPNYSSELNVNALLLGDSALYLCASSPVAGDETQYFGPGTRLLVL.

This chain uses TRBV7-6 with TRBJ1-2; D ambiguous. Looked up from germline, CDR1 is SGHVS and CDR2 is FNYEAQ. CDR3 length equals 14 residues. The V gene lost 1 base and the J gene lost 4 bases, with 10 bases spanning the gap. The CDR3 bases are TGTGCCAGCAGCTTAGAGAACAGCGGCTATGGCTACACCTTC. It is translated as CASSLENSGYGYTF. The whole variable domain, remainder taken from reference TRBV7-6 and TRBJ1-2, is GAGVSQSPRYKVTKRGQDVALRCDPISGHVSLYWYRQALGQGPEFLTYFNYEAQQDKSGLPNDRFSAERPEGSISTLTIQRTEQRDSAMYRCASSLENSGYGYTFGSGTRLTVV.

Details on this clone: Other DNA sequences within the sample encode an identical CDR3. The V call is TRBV5-1, the J call TRBJ1-6; TRBD1 matches 9 bases. Germline V CDR1 and CDR2: SGHRS, YFSETQ. J lost 9 bases, V lost 2 bases, and 6 bases had no gene match. This CDR3 contains 15 residues. CDR3 in DNA: TGCGCCAGCAGCTTAGCGGGACAGGGACGTTCACCCCTCCACTTT. The encoded protein is CASSLAGQGRSPLHF.

The genes are TRBV28 and TRBJ1-2, with 7 bases matching TRBD1. This CDR3 contains 15 residues. Germline CDR1 and CDR2: MDHEN and SYDVKM. The J segment lost 7 bases and the V segment lost 8 bases, leaving 16 bases of the junction unmatched. CDR3 nucleotide sequence: TGTGCCAGCTATGTTCGTGACAGGGCCCCACCTGGCTACACCTTC. As protein: CASYVRDRAPPGYTF.

This rearrangement joins TRBV28 to TRBJ2-3; possibly TRBD1 for D (5 bases). Trimming took 6 bases from V and 1 from J, leaving 17 bases between them. This CDR3 has 16 amino acids. Germline-derived CDR1 and CDR2 are MDHEN and SYDVKM. CDR3 coding DNA: TGTGCCAGCAGCCTCCCGTCAGGGTCTGGCACAGATACGCAGTATTTT. This codes for CASSLPSGSGTDTQYF.

The V call is TRBV15, the J call TRBJ1-2; 12 positions match TRBD1. V was pared by 1 base and J by 4 bases, with 4 bases of the junction left unmatched. Germline lookup yields CDR1 LNHNV and CDR2 YYDKDF (reference sequence). The CDR3 is 16 amino acids. CDR3 sequence reads: CATSRGGTGGVYGYTF. The CDR3 DNA reads TGTGCCACCAGCAGAGGGGGGACAGGGGGCGTCTATGGCTACACCTTC.

The chain employs TRBV19 and TRBJ2-2; possible D gene TRBD1, 6 bases. The germline V and J ends were trimmed by 3 bases and 2 bases, with 10 bases remaining between them. The CDR3 runs 15 residues. From germline, CDR1 is LNHDA and CDR2 SQIVND (reference sequence). CDR3 sequence (DNA): TGTGCCAGTAGTATTGGGACATCAAACACCGGGGAGCTGTTTTTT. Protein product: CASSIGTSNTGELFF.

This chain connects TRBV21-1 to TRBJ1-5; the table assigns TRBD1, which was not confirmed against the DNA. TRBV21-1 is noted as a pseudogene. This CDR3 comprises 19 residues. The CDR3 DNA reads TGTGCCAGCAGCAACCCGACTAGCTGGGACAGGGAGGAGAATCAGCCCCAGCATTTT. Protein product: CASSNPTSWDREENQPQHF.

This clone has just a few counts. The chain combines TRBV27 with TRBJ1-2, with 9 bases that match TRBD1. The CDR3 consists of 14 residues. Germline-derived CDR1 and CDR2 are MNHEY and SMNVEV (reference sequence). Trimming cost V 3 bases and J 5 bases; bases outside gene matches: 4. As DNA, the CDR3 is TGTGCCAGCAGTTTGGGGACAGGGTATTATGGCTACACCTTC. Amino acid sequence: CASSLGTGYYGYTF.

The chain couples TRBV11-3 to TRBJ2-7, with TRBD2 matching 7 bases. This CDR3 has 13 amino acids. Looked up from germline, CDR1 is SGHNT and CDR2 is YENEEA. The ends lost 0 bases at V and 7 bases at J; junction bases unmatched: 3. CDR3 DNA: TGTGCCAGCAGCTTAGATGGACTAGGAGAGCAGTACTTC. Its protein product is CASSLDGLGEQYF.

In its sample, this clone was seen a few times. This chain links TRBV28 with TRBJ1-1; no clear D gene. Germline V gives CDR1 MDHEN, CDR2 SYDVKM. There are 12 residues in the CDR3. Trimming cost V 5 bases and J 4 bases, with 8 bases left between them. CDR3 nucleotides: TGTGCCAGCAGTCCGGGGATCACTGAAGCTTTCTTT. Its translation: CASSPGITEAFF.

The chain joins TRBV9 to TRBJ1-2, with D possibly matching TRBD1 (6 bases). Germline V gene lookup returns CDR1 SGDLS and CDR2 YYNGEE. Trimming pared 0 bases from V and 5 bases from J, leaving 14 bases between. The CDR3 has 15 amino acids. This chain's CDR3 is CASSVGQAKTYGYTF. The CDR3 coding sequence is TGTGCCAGCAGCGTAGGACAGGCTAAAACGTATGGCTACACCTTC.

The chain employs TRBV6-4 and TRBJ2-3, with D tentatively TRBD1 (5 bases). V dropped 2 bases and J dropped 0 bases, with 9 bases sitting between them. This CDR3 spans 15 amino acids. CDR1 is MRHNA and CDR2 is SNTAGT in the germline V gene. CDR3 protein: CASSDIGASTDTQYF. The CDR3 region has the DNA TGTGCCAGCAGTGACATTGGGGCTAGCACAGATACGCAGTATTTT.

The genes are TRBV7-9 and TRBJ1-4; TRBD1 matches at 10 bases. The V segment lost 1 base and the J segment 8 bases; nucleotides outside the gene matches: 4. This CDR3 contains 15 residues. Germline CDR1 reads SEHNR; CDR2 reads FQNEAQ (reference sequence). CDR3 nucleotides: TGTGCCAGCAGCTTAGACGGGACAGGGGACGAAAAACTGTTTTTT. Translation gives CASSLDGTGDEKLFF. The full variable domain, its missing parts supplied by reference TRBV7-9 and TRBJ1-4, is DTGVSQNPRHKITKRGQNVTFRCDPISEHNRLYWYRQTLGQGPEFLTYFQNEAQLEKSRLLSDRFSAERPKGSFSTLEIQRTEQGDSAMYLCASSLDGTGDEKLFFGSGTQLSVL.